This entry lists 32 T cell receptor beta chains sequenced from one sample in a study of T cell repertoires in cytomegalovirus infection. Using its own MiXCR run on the reads, TCRdb lists one record per CDR3 protein. The sample shows about 300,000 distinct CDR3 sequences, 8% to 10% of them seen only once. Sample: PBMCs. All receptors come from a human donor in good health (CMV status not recorded). Some clones in this sample may be carry-over from other donors' samples.

In the case of this clonotype: A clone one base away is much larger, so this may be a read error. The V call is TRBV19, the J call TRBJ1-1; no definite D call. The CDR3 covers 11 residues. Germline V lookup: CDR1 LNHDA, CDR2 SQIVND (reference sequence). CDR3 in amino acids: CGSSIVGEAFF. The CDR3 nucleotides read TGTGGCAGTAGTATTGTTGGTGAAGCTTTCTTT.

The table lists this clonotype with many counts. This sequence joins TRBV28 and TRBJ2-5, with 8 positions matching TRBD1. CDR1 and CDR2 from the germline V gene are MDHEN and SYDVKM. V lost 6 bases, J lost 0 bases, and 3 bases stayed unmatched. The CDR3 covers 14 residues. CDR3 in amino acids: CASSTTGDQETQYF. The CDR3 DNA reads TGTGCCAGCAGCACGACAGGGGACCAAGAGACCCAGTACTTC.

This clonotype came up many times. The chain combines TRBV4-2 with TRBJ1-5, with 7 bases that match TRBD1. J gave up 5 bases and V 1 base, and 8 bases lay outside the gene matches. The germline V gene encodes CDR1 LGHNA and CDR2 YNFKEQ. The CDR3 covers 16 residues. This CDR3 reads CASSQARTGPDQPQHF. CDR3 bases: TGTGCCAGCAGCCAAGCCCGGACAGGACCAGATCAGCCCCAGCATTTT.

The chain is built from TRBV7-8 and TRBJ2-5, with 7 bases identical to TRBD1. Unmatched junction bases numbered 11, after V lost 10 bases and J lost 3 bases. This CDR3 has 14 residues. CDR1 is SGHVS, CDR2 FQNEAQ, per germline. CDR3 amino acids: CATNIPGQKETQYF. In DNA form, the CDR3 reads TGTGCCACGAATATACCGGGACAGAAAGAGACCCAGTACTTC.

This clonotype was recorded at least ten times. The chain uses TRBV4-2 and TRBJ2-7, with TRBD1 matching over 12 bases. This CDR3 has 16 residues. CDR1 is LGHNA and CDR2 is YNFKEQ in the germline V gene. The V segment lost 1 base and the J segment 4 bases; nucleotides outside the gene matches: 5. In nucleotides, the CDR3 is TGTGCCAGCAGCCAAGCTGCGGGACAGGGGGCTTACGAGCAGTACTTC. Protein: CASSQAAGQGAYEQYF.

Many counts were recorded for this clonotype. This chain uses TRBV12-3 or TRBV12-4 with TRBJ1-1; no reliable D call. Trimming pared 7 bases from V and 3 bases from J, leaving 21 bases between. This CDR3 comprises 16 residues. The CDR3, as DNA: TGTGCCAGCATCCTAAGCCCCCAAAGGTCCTACACTGAAGCTTTCTTT. Amino acids: CASILSPQRSYTEAFF.

This clonotype was counted many times. The chain joins TRBV25-1 to TRBJ1-1, with unresolved D. The V end lost 1 base, the J end lost 7 bases, and 7 bases lay between the germline ends. The CDR3 runs 12 residues. The germline V gene has CDR1 MGHDK and CDR2 SYGVNS. The CDR3 loop reads CASSEWAGEAFF. The CDR3, as DNA: TGTGCCAGCAGTGAATGGGCAGGTGAAGCTTTCTTT.

The chain combines TRBV28 with TRBJ1-3; a possible D gene is TRBD1 (6 bases). In germline, CDR1 is MDHEN, CDR2 SYDVKM. This CDR3 has 18 residues. The V end was cut by 5 bases, the J end by 3 bases, with 23 bases between. The CDR3 nucleotides are TGTGCCAGCAGTCCCGCCGGGACATGGCCTCCGGGTGGAAACACCATATATTTT. Translation gives CASSPAGTWPPGGNTIYF.

This clonotype has more than one count but fewer than ten. For the CDR3, the DNA is TGTGCCAGCACGTCAGGGGGCCGGACTGAAGCTTTCTTT. Its translation is CASTSGGRTEAFF. V and J are TRBV25-1 and TRBJ1-1, with 8 bases that match TRBD1. Germline-derived CDR1 and CDR2 are MGHDK and SYGVNS. CDR3 length: 13 amino acids. The V and J ends lost 7 bases and 5 bases, in that order; junction bases with no gene match: 6.

This clonotype was counted between two and nine times. CDR3 protein: CSVQGAQETQYF. CDR3 DNA: TGCAGTGTCCAGGGGGCCCAAGAGACCCAGTACTTC. This chain connects TRBV20-1 to TRBJ2-5; 8 bases map to TRBD1. The V and J ends lost 7 bases and 1 base, in that order; junction bases with no gene match: 2. This CDR3 spans 12 amino acids. Germline CDR1 is DFQATT and CDR2 is SNEGSKA (reference sequence).

This clonotype was seen repeatedly, ten times or more. The V and J genes are TRBV7-9 and TRBJ2-4, with a tentative D call TRBD1 (6 bases). CDR3 length: 16 amino acids. Trimming removed 6 bases from V and 0 bases from J, with 15 bases in between. In germline, CDR1 is SEHNR, CDR2 FQNEAQ (reference sequence). CDR3 DNA sequence: TGTGCCAGCAGTTTTGGACAGAGCATAGCCAAAAACATTCAGTACTTC. Its protein product is CASSFGQSIAKNIQYF.

The chain couples TRBV6-1 to TRBJ2-3, with D perhaps TRBD2 (5 bases). Per the germline V gene, CDR1 is MNHNS and CDR2 is SASEGT. The CDR3 consists of 13 residues. The ends were cut back, 6 bases at V and 3 bases at J, with 10 bases in the middle. The CDR3 nucleotides read TGTGCCAGCAGGCCTCGGAGGACAGATACGCAGTATTTT. Protein product: CASRPRRTDTQYF.

This chain uses TRBV20-1 with TRBJ2-2; D not resolved. V was trimmed by 0 bases and J by 1 base, leaving 9 bases between them. CDR3 size: 15 residues. Germline V lookup: CDR1 DFQATT, CDR2 SNEGSKA (reference sequence). The CDR3 DNA sequence: TGCAGTGCTAGAGATCCGGGCAGGAACACCGGGGAGCTGTTTTTT. Translation gives CSARDPGRNTGELFF.

Ten or more counts support this clonotype. V and J are TRBV5-4 and TRBJ2-3; weak D call: TRBD1 (5 bases). Trimming took off 3 bases at V and 0 bases at J, with 17 bases between the two ends. Germline lookup yields CDR1 SGHNT and CDR2 YYREEE (reference sequence). The CDR3 covers 17 residues. The chain's CDR3 is CASSYPPTGSSTDTQYF. CDR3 bases: TGTGCCAGCAGCTACCCTCCCACAGGATCAAGCACAGATACGCAGTATTTT.

At least ten counts were recorded for this clonotype. The CDR3 coding sequence is TGTGCCAGCAGCCGCCCGGGACTAGGCTTGAATGAGCAGTTCTTC. It yields the protein CASSRPGLGLNEQFF. J is TRBJ2-1 and V is TRBV11-2; 8 bases line up with TRBD2. V was clipped by 5 bases and J by 7 bases; unmatched bases: 10. Per the germline V gene, CDR1 is SGHAT and CDR2 is FQNNGV. CDR3 length: 15 amino acids.

This clonotype was seen at least ten times. The chain employs TRBV4-2 and TRBJ1-1; D call uncertain. The CDR3 covers 13 residues. Germline lookup yields CDR1 LGHNA and CDR2 YNFKEQ. V was shortened by 0 bases and J by 5 bases, with 7 bases between the two germline ends. DNA of the CDR3: TGTGCCAGCAGCCAAGAACGTGGTACTGAAGCTTTCTTT. Translating it yields CASSQERGTEAFF.

This clonotype has a count of ten or more. The chain employs TRBV20-1 and TRBJ2-6, with unresolved D. With 0 bases removed from V and 1 base from J, the gap between germline ends came to 10 bases. Looked up from germline, CDR1 is DFQATT and CDR2 is SNEGSKA (reference sequence). This CDR3 is built from 16 residues. The CDR3 loop reads CSARDGRQSGANVLTF. The CDR3 nucleotides are TGCAGTGCTAGAGACGGACGGCAATCTGGGGCCAACGTCCTGACTTTC.

This clonotype has a count of ten or more. The V and J genes are TRBV7-8 and TRBJ1-2; possible D gene TRBD1, 6 bases. This CDR3 comprises 15 residues. Germline values: CDR1 SGHVS, CDR2 FQNEAQ. The V and J ends lost 7 bases and 1 base respectively, with 16 bases between them. The CDR3 DNA reads TGTGCCAGCACCCCGGGGGGGGCGGATAACTATGGCTACACCTTC. Translation gives CASTPGGADNYGYTF.

A few counts support this clonotype. The rearrangement uses TRBV28 and TRBJ2-2; 7 nucleotides align to TRBD1. The CDR3 spans 15 residues. The V gene's germline CDR1 is MDHEN and CDR2 SYDVKM. J gave up 0 bases and V 8 bases, and 6 bases lay outside the gene matches. The CDR3: CASLMQGANTGELFF. CDR3 bases: TGTGCCAGCCTTATGCAGGGGGCGAACACCGGGGAGCTGTTTTTT. Full variable domain (remainder filled in from reference TRBV28 and TRBJ2-2): DVKVTQSSRYLVKRTGEKVFLECVQDMDHENMFWYRQDPGLGLRLIYFSYDVKMKEKGDIPEGYSVSREKKERFSLILESASTNQTSMYLCASLMQGANTGELFFGEGSRLTVL.

This clonotype has a count of ten or more. The V and J genes are TRBV7-2 and TRBJ2-2, with TRBD1 as a possible D gene (5 bases). From germline, CDR1 is SGHTA and CDR2 FQGNSA. V was shortened by 5 bases and J by 8 bases, with 15 bases between the two germline ends. CDR3 size: 14 residues. CDR3 in amino acids: CASSPLGARGELFF. In nucleotides, the CDR3 is TGTGCCAGCAGCCCACTTGGGGCCCGGGGGGAGCTGTTTTTT.

This chain links TRBV20-1 with TRBJ2-4; 12 bases are a match to TRBD1. This CDR3 is built from 17 residues. Germline CDR1 is DFQATT and CDR2 is SNEGSKA (reference sequence). J gave up 7 bases and V 6 bases, and 16 bases lay outside the gene matches. The chain's CDR3 is CSADAGTGGPQWNIQYF. For the CDR3, the DNA is TGCAGTGCCGATGCCGGGACAGGGGGCCCCCAATGGAACATTCAGTACTTC.

This clonotype was picked up many times. The rearrangement links TRBV4-1 to TRBJ2-3; D is possibly TRBD1 or TRBD2 (5 bases each). CDR1 and CDR2 (germline): MGHRA, YSYEKL. The CDR3 contains 14 residues. V lost 6 bases, J lost 6 bases, and 16 bases lay in between. In nucleotides, the CDR3 is TGCGCCAGCAGTGCTGGGGACCCGGCGGATACGCAGTATTTT. Its translation is CASSAGDPADTQYF.

This sequence joins TRBV29-1 and TRBJ2-1; D call uncertain. Deletions cut 7 bases from V and 8 bases from J, with 9 bases between. Germline CDR1 reads SQVTM; CDR2 reads ANQGSEA. CDR3 length: 10 amino acids. CDR3 nucleotides: TGCAGCGGTCGTAGGGATGAGCAGTTCTTC. Its protein product is CSGRRDEQFF.

The genes are TRBV5-1 and TRBJ2-2, with D possibly matching TRBD2 (5 bases). Trimming removed 0 bases from V and 3 bases from J, with 9 bases in between. In germline, CDR1 is SGHRS, CDR2 YFSETQ. This CDR3 has 15 residues. CDR3 nucleotide sequence: TGCGCCAGCAGCTTGGCCCTAGCTCACACCGGGGAGCTGTTTTTT. Translated: CASSLALAHTGELFF.

This clonotype was recorded a few times. The chain recombines TRBV29-1 with TRBJ1-2; the D gene is possibly TRBD1 (6 bases). Trimming took off 3 bases at V and 2 bases at J, with 13 bases between the two ends. The CDR3 loop spans 14 amino acids. CDR1 and CDR2 from the germline V gene are SQVTM and ANQGSEA. CDR3 bases: TGCAGCGTTGATGGGGGGGGCCGGAACTATGGCTACACCTTC. It specifies CSVDGGGRNYGYTF. Looking up the rest from reference TRBV29-1 and TRBJ1-2 gives the full variable domain: SAVISQKPSRDICQRGTSLTIQCQVDSQVTMMFWYRQQPGQSLTLIATANQGSEATYESGFVIDKFPISRPNLTFSTLTVSNMSPEDSSIYLCSVDGGGRNYGYTFGSGTRLTVV.

In the case of this clonotype: A much larger clone differs by one base, so this may be a read error. This sequence joins TRBV12-3 or TRBV12-4 and TRBJ1-5; D is undetermined. Trimming stripped 4 bases from V and 2 bases from J, with 3 bases between. CDR3 length: 12 residues. The DNA for the CDR3 is TGTGCCAGCAGTTCCCGCAATCAGCCCCAGCATTTT. Translation: CASSSRNQPQHF.

There are many counts of this clonotype. The V and J genes are TRBV28 and TRBJ2-4; 7 bases agree with TRBD2. The CDR3 loop spans 16 amino acids. V shed 2 bases and J 1 base; nucleotides not matched to a gene: 5. Looked up from germline, CDR1 is MDHEN and CDR2 is SYDVKM. CDR3 bases: TGTGCCAGCAGTTTAGCGGGGGTTAAGGCCAAAAACATTCAGTACTTC. Amino acids: CASSLAGVKAKNIQYF.

This clonotype was seen a handful of times. In DNA, the CDR3 is TGCAGCGTTCGGGACAGCTCCTACGAGCAGTACTTC. As protein: CSVRDSSYEQYF. This chain joins TRBV29-1 and TRBJ2-7; TRBD1 aligns across 7 bases. Per germline, CDR1 SQVTM and CDR2 ANQGSEA. V lost 5 bases, J lost 0 bases, and 1 base stayed unmatched. The CDR3 covers 12 residues.

In its sample, this clonotype was seen many times. The gene calls are TRBV7-2 and TRBJ1-1; D is unresolved. This CDR3 region has 14 residues. The V gene's germline CDR1 is SGHTA and CDR2 FQGNSA. Trimming stripped 2 bases from V and 7 bases from J, with 14 bases between. In DNA, the CDR3 is TGTGCCAGCAGCTTAACATCGATCTCGGGTGAAGCTTTCTTT. It yields the protein CASSLTSISGEAFF.

This clonotype came up many times. The V and J genes are TRBV7-2 and TRBJ2-2; no clear D. Germline CDR1 SGHTA, CDR2 FQGNSA. CDR3 length: 15 amino acids. Trimming left V 1 base short and J 1 base short, with 7 bases between. The CDR3 region has the DNA TGTGCCAGCAGCTTAGGCGGCATGAACACCGGGGAGCTGTTTTTT. Residues: CASSLGGMNTGELFF.

Many counts were recorded for this clonotype. The chain recombines TRBV6-5 with TRBJ2-1; a weak D match, TRBD2 (5 bases). The CDR3 covers 14 residues. With 0 bases removed from V and 7 bases from J, the gap between germline ends came to 10 bases. The germline gives CDR1 MNHEY, CDR2 SVGAGI. The CDR3 loop is CASSYSFGGNEQFF. CDR3 in DNA: TGTGCCAGCAGTTACTCGTTTGGAGGTAATGAGCAGTTCTTC.

This clonotype was detected ten times or more. This chain connects TRBV4-1 to TRBJ2-7; perhaps TRBD2 as D (5 bases). V was pared by 6 bases and J by 4 bases, with 16 bases between. Germline CDR1 and CDR2: MGHRA and YSYEKL. The CDR3 extends over 14 amino acids. CDR3 nucleotides: TGCGCCAGCAGTCCCGAGGGTTTGGAATACGAGCAGTACTTC. It yields the protein CASSPEGLEYEQYF.